This T cell receptor (beta chain) was captured in a study of blood T cell repertoires in COVID-19. About the research overall: Acute-phase and convalescent COVID-19 samples originated in the United States, Italy and Spain.

Original data processing: Reference gene primers were amplified, and this amplification served to estimate nucleated cell counts. Measured with immunoSEQ multiplex PCR; TCRdb has only the in-frame clones, and not every one. V and J calls and clone size are given by that table; D and trimming were obtained from the DNA. The sample yields fewer than 130,000 clones, roughly 82% seen once. The source material was peripheral blood. The receptor was isolated from a woman in her fifties or sixties with acute or convalescent COVID-19.

The CDR3 protein is CASSSGQATGPQHF. CDR3 in DNA: TGTGCCAGCAGTTCAGGACAGGCCACGGGGCCCCAGCATTTT. The chain carries TRBV6-6 and TRBJ1-5; TRBD1 agrees at 7 bases. Germline-derived CDR1 and CDR2 are MNHNY and SVGAGI (reference sequence). V gave up 4 bases and J gave up 9 bases; unmatched junction bases: 9. The CDR3 has 14 amino acids.